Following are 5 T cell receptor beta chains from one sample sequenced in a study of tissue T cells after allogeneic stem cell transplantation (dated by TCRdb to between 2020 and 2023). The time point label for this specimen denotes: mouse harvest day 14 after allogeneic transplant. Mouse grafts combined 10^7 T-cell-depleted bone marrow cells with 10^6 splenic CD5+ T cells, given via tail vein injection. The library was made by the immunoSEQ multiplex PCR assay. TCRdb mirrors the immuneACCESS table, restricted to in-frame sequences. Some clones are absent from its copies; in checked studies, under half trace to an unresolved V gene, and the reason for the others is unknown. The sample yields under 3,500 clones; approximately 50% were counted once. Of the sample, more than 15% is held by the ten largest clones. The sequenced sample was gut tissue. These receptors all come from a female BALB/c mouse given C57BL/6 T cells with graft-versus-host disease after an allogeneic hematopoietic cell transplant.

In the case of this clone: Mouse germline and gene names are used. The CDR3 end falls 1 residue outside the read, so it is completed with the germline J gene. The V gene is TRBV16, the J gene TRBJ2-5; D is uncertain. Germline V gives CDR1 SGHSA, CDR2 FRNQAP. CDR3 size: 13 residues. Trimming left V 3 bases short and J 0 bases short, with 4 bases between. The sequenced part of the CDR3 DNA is TGTGCAAGCAGCTTTACTAACCAAGACACCCAGTAC. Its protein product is CASSFTNQDTQY. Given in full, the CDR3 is CASSFTNQDTQYF.

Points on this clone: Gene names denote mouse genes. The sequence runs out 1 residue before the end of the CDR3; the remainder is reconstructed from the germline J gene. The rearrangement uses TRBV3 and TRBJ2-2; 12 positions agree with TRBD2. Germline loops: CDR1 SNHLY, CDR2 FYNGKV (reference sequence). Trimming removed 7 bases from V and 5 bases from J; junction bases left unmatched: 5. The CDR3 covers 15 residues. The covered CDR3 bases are TGTGCCAGCACGACTGGGGGGGCAAGGACCGGGCAGCTCTAC. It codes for CASTTGGARTGQLY. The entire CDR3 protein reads CASTTGGARTGQLYF.

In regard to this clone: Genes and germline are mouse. CDR3 protein: CASRTGGENTLYF. The CDR3 bases that were read are TGTGCCAGCAGGACAGGGGGGGAAAACACCTTGTAC. This chain links TRBV15 with TRBJ2-4, with 9 bases identical to TRBD1. The read stops 1 residue short of the end of the CDR3; the missing end is completed from the germline J gene. CDR3 length equals 13 residues. Per the germline V gene, CDR1 is SGHND and CDR2 is FRSKSL. V lost 6 bases, J lost 4 bases, and 2 bases stayed unmatched.

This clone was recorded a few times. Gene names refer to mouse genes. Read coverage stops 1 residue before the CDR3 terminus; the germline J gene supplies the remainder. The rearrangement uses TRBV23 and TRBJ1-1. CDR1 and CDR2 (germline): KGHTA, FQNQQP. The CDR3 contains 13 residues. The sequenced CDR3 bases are TGCTCCAGCAGTCGGAGTGCAAACACAGAAGTCTTC. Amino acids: CSSSRSANTEVF. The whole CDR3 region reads CSSSRSANTEVFF.

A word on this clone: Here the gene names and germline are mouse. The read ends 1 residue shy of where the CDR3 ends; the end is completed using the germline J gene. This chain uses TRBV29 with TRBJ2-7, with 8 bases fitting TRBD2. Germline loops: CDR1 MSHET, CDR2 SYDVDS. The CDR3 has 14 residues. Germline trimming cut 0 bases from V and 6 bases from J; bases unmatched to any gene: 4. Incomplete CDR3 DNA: TGTGCTAGCAGTTTATCGATATGGGGGGGTGAACAGTAC. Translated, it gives CASSLSIWGGEQY. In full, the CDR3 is CASSLSIWGGEQYF.